Reported below is one T cell receptor beta chain. Its antigen is not known. One end of the junction does not line up with germline, which may come from a read error. These data belong to a study of tumor-infiltrating lymphocytes in primary liver carcinoma. Looking at the study overall: Per sample, productive TCRbeta reads numbered roughly 3.5 to 7.13 million, similar across tissue types. Study-level points and caveats: Compared with blood, tumor repertoires held significantly more in their top 250 clones. Roughly 7-24% of top clones, and no more, occurred in all five tumor regions. Whereas tumor region pairs overlapped more, tumor-adjacent and tumor-blood pairs overlapped less.

The CDR3 totals 15 residues. CDR1 and CDR2 from the germline V gene are SQVTM and ANQGSEA. The authors made TCR beta cDNA from approximately 500 ng total RNA with a constant-region primer. Sequencing libraries for TCR beta derived from three nested multiplex PCR rounds that used slightly modified ARM-PCR. A C-beta reverse primer was combined with TRBV1-TRBV30 forward primers in the first two PCR rounds, and each round had about 10 cycles. One entry per CDR3 protein results from TCRdb running MiXCR on the multiplex PCR reads. The table records 150,000 to 200,000 distinct CDR3 sequences, around four fifths of them present only once. Co-extraction yielded RNA and DNA from roughly 20-30 mg of unsorted bulk tissue.

The clonotype was recovered from a man aged 40-50 years with primary liver carcinoma and hepatitis B virus infection. The sequenced material came from tumor tissue from primary liver carcinoma. This sequence joins TRBV29-1 and TRBJ2-5; TRBD2 aligns across 13 bases. DNA of the CDR3: TGCAGCCTTCGGACTAGCGGGAGTTGGGGAGAGTCCCAGTACTTC. Translation gives CSLRTSGSWGESQYF. The full variable domain, with the rest looked up from reference TRBV29-1 and TRBJ2-5, is SAVISQKPSRDICQRGTSLTIQCQVDSQVTMMFWYRQQPGQSLTLIATANQGSEATYESGFVIDKFPISRPNLTFSTLTVSNMSPEDSSIYLCSLRTSGSWGESQYFGPGTRLLVL.